Listed below are T cell receptor beta chains from one sample, sequenced in a study of blood T cell repertoires in COVID-19. Clones were sequenced by immunoSEQ multiplex PCR, and TCRdb holds only the in-frame ones, with some missing. The table shows 350,000 or so clones, with nearly 90% occurring only once. The sequenced material came from peripheral blood. These receptors all come from a man aged 18 to 30 with active or convalescent COVID-19. CDR3s leave out the opening cysteine and the closing phenylalanine or tryptophan. The order of the fields is D gene, V gene, J gene, CDR3 protein. The D gene is left open where the match is weak.

D gene: .; V gene: TRBV2; J gene: TRBJ1-1; CDR3 protein: ASRRTTNTEAF
D gene: .; V gene: TRBV2; J gene: TRBJ1-1; CDR3 protein: ASRGGRNTEAF
D gene: TRBD1; V gene: TRBV4-3; J gene: TRBJ2-5; CDR3 protein: ASSQGQGLETQY
D gene: .; V gene: TRBV27; J gene: TRBJ1-4; CDR3 protein: ASSLSVTPGAYEKLF
D gene: .; V gene: TRBV7-3; J gene: TRBJ2-1; CDR3 protein: ASSFGPGPYNEQF
D gene: .; V gene: TRBV7-2; J gene: TRBJ1-5; CDR3 protein: ASSLTQGNNQPQH
D gene: .; V gene: TRBV23-1; J gene: TRBJ2-7; CDR3 protein: ASIGRDYEQY
D gene: TRBD2; V gene: TRBV14; J gene: TRBJ2-7; CDR3 protein: ASSQGLAGAYEQY
D gene: .; V gene: TRBV28; J gene: TRBJ1-2; CDR3 protein: ASRGGSNYGYT
D gene: TRBD1; V gene: TRBV24-1; J gene: TRBJ1-4; CDR3 protein: ATSDGTGGDEKLF
D gene: .; V gene: TRBV5-8; J gene: TRBJ2-5; CDR3 protein: ASSLTGGGQETQY
D gene: .; V gene: TRBV6-5; J gene: TRBJ1-1; CDR3 protein: ASSSQNMNTEAF
D gene: .; V gene: TRBV9; J gene: TRBJ2-7; CDR3 protein: ASSVGGMGSYEQY
D gene: .; V gene: TRBV5-1; J gene: TRBJ1-6; CDR3 protein: ASSLGGGDGSPLH
D gene: .; V gene: TRBV2; J gene: TRBJ1-1; CDR3 protein: ASRRDKDEAF
D gene: .; V gene: TRBV6-5; J gene: TRBJ1-5; CDR3 protein: ASHRGPNQPQH
D gene: TRBD2; V gene: TRBV15; J gene: TRBJ2-1; CDR3 protein: ATSTGLAGENEQF
D gene: TRBD2; V gene: TRBV7-2; J gene: TRBJ2-2; CDR3 protein: ASSSGLAGPKELF
D gene: .; V gene: TRBV27; J gene: TRBJ2-3; CDR3 protein: ASRWGPPPLDTQY
D gene: TRBD1; V gene: TRBV11-2; J gene: TRBJ1-2; CDR3 protein: ASMSLKGAQNYGYT
D gene: TRBD1; V gene: TRBV27; J gene: TRBJ2-5; CDR3 protein: ASSLGTGGGWETQY
D gene: .; V gene: TRBV11-2; J gene: TRBJ1-2; CDR3 protein: ASSPTANYGYT
D gene: .; V gene: TRBV9; J gene: TRBJ2-1; CDR3 protein: ASSLYGSSYNEQF
D gene: .; V gene: TRBV28; J gene: TRBJ2-7; CDR3 protein: ASSPSLEQY
D gene: .; V gene: TRBV12-3/TRBV12-4; J gene: TRBJ2-2; CDR3 protein: ASSFKNTGELF
D gene: TRBD1; V gene: TRBV15; J gene: TRBJ1-2; CDR3 protein: ATSRDKKGAYGYT
D gene: .; V gene: TRBV7-2; J gene: TRBJ1-1; CDR3 protein: ASSFAKKTEAF
D gene: .; V gene: TRBV5-1; J gene: TRBJ1-2; CDR3 protein: ASSQTGQPNYGYT
D gene: TRBD1; V gene: TRBV15; J gene: TRBJ1-5; CDR3 protein: ATSRSRTGQLKIWPQH
D gene: TRBD2; V gene: TRBV6-5; J gene: TRBJ2-7; CDR3 protein: ASSLGQRGYYEQY
D gene: .; V gene: TRBV4-3; J gene: TRBJ1-4; CDR3 protein: ASSQDRGAPNEKLF
D gene: TRBD2; V gene: TRBV4-2; J gene: TRBJ2-7; CDR3 protein: ASSQDGRSHSYEQY
D gene: .; V gene: TRBV7-9; J gene: TRBJ2-5; CDR3 protein: ASSAGPTQETQY
D gene: TRBD2; V gene: TRBV9; J gene: TRBJ2-3; CDR3 protein: ASGGELLAGGDTQY
D gene: .; V gene: TRBV6-5; J gene: TRBJ2-2; CDR3 protein: ASSYLEGSAGELF
D gene: .; V gene: TRBV27; J gene: TRBJ2-3; CDR3 protein: ASSDALGGSTDTQY
D gene: TRBD2; V gene: TRBV28; J gene: TRBJ2-2; CDR3 protein: ASSLLAGTRGELF
D gene: .; V gene: TRBV9; J gene: TRBJ2-7; CDR3 protein: ASSASGHLGYEQY
D gene: .; V gene: TRBV27; J gene: TRBJ2-4; CDR3 protein: ASTLRVGGGNIQY
D gene: .; V gene: TRBV24-1; J gene: TRBJ2-4; CDR3 protein: ATSVRDKQY
D gene: TRBD1; V gene: TRBV4-3; J gene: TRBJ1-4; CDR3 protein: ASSQGQGAGKLF
D gene: TRBD1; V gene: TRBV10-1; J gene: TRBJ1-4; CDR3 protein: ASSRLEGAGEVREKLF
D gene: TRBD1; V gene: TRBV6-2/TRBV6-3; J gene: TRBJ2-3; CDR3 protein: ASSFHRGLNTQY
D gene: .; V gene: TRBV27; J gene: TRBJ2-7; CDR3 protein: ASSPTVVYEQY
D gene: TRBD2; V gene: TRBV29-1; J gene: TRBJ2-5; CDR3 protein: SVTGTSQATQY
D gene: TRBD1; V gene: TRBV4-1; J gene: TRBJ1-4; CDR3 protein: ASSRSGTGNEKLF
D gene: TRBD1; V gene: TRBV6-4; J gene: TRBJ1-4; CDR3 protein: ASSDGQGANEKLF
D gene: .; V gene: TRBV11-2; J gene: TRBJ2-5; CDR3 protein: ASRGGEWQETQY
D gene: TRBD1; V gene: TRBV28; J gene: TRBJ1-5; CDR3 protein: ASSKTGGAYQPQH
D gene: TRBD1; V gene: TRBV7-9; J gene: TRBJ2-3; CDR3 protein: ASSQRQGTDTQY
D gene: .; V gene: TRBV18; J gene: TRBJ1-3; CDR3 protein: ASSPTLGPSGNTIY